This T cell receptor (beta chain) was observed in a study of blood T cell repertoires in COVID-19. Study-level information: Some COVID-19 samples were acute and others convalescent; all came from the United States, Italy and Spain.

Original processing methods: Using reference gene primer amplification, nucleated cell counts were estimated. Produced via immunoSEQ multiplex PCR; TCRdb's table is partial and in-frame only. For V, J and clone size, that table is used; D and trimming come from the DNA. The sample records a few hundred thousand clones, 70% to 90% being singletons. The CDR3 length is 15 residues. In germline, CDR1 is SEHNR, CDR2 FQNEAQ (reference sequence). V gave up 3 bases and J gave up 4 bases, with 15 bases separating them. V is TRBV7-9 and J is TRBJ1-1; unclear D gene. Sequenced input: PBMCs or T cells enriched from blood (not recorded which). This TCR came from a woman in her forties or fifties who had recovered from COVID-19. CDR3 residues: CASSFLRDRSTEAFF. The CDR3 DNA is TGTGCCAGCAGCTTTCTGAGGGATAGGAGCACTGAAGCTTTCTTT.